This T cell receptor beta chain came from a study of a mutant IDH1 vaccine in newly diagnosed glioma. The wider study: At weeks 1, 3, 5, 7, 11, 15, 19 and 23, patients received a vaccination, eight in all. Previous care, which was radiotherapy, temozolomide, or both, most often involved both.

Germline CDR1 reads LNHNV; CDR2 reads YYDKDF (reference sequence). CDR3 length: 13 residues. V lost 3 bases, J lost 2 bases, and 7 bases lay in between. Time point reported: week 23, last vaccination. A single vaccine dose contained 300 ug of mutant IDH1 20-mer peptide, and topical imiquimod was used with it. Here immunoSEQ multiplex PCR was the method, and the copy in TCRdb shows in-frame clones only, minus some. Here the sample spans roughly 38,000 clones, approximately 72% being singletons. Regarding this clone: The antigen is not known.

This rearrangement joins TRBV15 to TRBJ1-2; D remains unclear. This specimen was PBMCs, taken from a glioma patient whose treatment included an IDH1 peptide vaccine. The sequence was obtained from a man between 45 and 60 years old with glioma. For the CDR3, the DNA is TGTGCCACCAGCAGGGACTTGAACTATGGCTACACCTTC. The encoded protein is CATSRDLNYGYTF.